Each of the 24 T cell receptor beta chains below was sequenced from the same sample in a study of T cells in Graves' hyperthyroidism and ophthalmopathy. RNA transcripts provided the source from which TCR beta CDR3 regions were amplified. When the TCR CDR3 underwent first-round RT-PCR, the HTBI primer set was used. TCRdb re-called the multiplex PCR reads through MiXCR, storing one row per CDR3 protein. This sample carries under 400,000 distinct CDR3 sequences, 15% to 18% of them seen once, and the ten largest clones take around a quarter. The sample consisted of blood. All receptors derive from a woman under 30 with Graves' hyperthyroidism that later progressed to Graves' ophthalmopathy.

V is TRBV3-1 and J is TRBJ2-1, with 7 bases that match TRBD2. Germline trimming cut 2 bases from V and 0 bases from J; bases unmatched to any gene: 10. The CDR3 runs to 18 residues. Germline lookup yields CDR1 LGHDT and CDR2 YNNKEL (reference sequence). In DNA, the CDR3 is TGTGCCAGCAGCCAAAACTTTCTAGCGGCAAGCTCCTACAATGAGCAGTTCTTC. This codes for CASSQNFLAASSYNEQFF.

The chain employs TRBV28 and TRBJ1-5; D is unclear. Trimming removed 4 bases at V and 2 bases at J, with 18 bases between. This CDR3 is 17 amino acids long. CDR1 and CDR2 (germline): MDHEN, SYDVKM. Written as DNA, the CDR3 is TGTGCCAGCAGTTCCTGGACTGCTGATGGGGGCAATCAGCCCCAGCATTTT. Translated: CASSSWTADGGNQPQHF.

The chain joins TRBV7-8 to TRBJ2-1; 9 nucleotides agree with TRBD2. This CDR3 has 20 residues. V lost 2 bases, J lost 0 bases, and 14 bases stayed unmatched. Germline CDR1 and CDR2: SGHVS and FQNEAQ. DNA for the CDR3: TGTGCCAGCAGCTTATCTCGACTAGCGGTCTTTCCGAGCTCCTACAATGAGCAGTTCTTC. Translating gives CASSLSRLAVFPSSYNEQFF. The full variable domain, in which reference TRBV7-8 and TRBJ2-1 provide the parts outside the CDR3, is GAGVSQSPRYKVAKRGQDVALRCDPISGHVSLFWYQQALGQGPEFLTYFQNEAQLDKSGLPSDRFFAERPEGSVSTLKIQRTQQEDSAVYLCASSLSRLAVFPSSYNEQFFGPGTRLTVL.

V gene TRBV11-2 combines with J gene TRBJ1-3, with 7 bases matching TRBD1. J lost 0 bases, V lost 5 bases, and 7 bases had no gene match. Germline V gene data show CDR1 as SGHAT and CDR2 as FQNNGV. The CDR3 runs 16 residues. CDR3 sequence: CASSKRQGGSGNTIYF. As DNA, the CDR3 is TGTGCCAGCAGCAAACGACAGGGAGGCTCTGGAAACACCATATATTTT.

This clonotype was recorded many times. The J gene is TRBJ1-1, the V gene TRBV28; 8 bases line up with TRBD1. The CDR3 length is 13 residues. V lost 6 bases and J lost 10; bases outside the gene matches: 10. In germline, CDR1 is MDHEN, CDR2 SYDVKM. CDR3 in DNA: TGTGCCAGCAGCCTTGGGCAGGGGGCACGAGCTTTCTTT. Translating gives CASSLGQGARAFF.

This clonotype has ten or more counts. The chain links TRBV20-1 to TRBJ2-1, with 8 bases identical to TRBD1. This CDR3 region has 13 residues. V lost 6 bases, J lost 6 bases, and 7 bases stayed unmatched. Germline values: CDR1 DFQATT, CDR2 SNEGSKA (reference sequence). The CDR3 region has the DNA TGCAGTGCCCGGAGGACAGGGATCAATGAGCAGTTCTTC. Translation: CSARRTGINEQFF.

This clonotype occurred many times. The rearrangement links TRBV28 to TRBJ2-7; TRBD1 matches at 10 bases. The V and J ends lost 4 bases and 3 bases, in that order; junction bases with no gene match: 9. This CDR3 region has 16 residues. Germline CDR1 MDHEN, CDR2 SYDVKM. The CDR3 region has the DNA TGTGCCAGCAGTTCCCGCCGGGACAGGGGATTCTACGAGCAGTACTTC. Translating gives CASSSRRDRGFYEQYF.

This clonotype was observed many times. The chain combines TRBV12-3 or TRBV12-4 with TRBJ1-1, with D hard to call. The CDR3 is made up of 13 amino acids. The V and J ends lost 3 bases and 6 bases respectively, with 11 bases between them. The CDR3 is CASSLATGAEAFF. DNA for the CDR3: TGTGCCAGCAGTTTGGCTACGGGAGCTGAAGCTTTCTTT.

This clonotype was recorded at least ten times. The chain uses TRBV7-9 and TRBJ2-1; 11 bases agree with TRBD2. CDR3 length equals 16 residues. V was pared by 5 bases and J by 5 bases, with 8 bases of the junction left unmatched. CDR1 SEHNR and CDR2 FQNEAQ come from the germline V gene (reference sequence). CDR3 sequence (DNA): TGTGCCAGCAGCCACCCACTAGCGGGAGCCGACAATGAGCAGTTCTTC. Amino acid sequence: CASSHPLAGADNEQFF.

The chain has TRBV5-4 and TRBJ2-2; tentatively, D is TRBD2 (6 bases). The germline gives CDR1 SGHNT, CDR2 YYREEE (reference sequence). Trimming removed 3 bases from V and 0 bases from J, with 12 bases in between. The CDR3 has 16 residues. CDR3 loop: CASSSGTSANTGELFF. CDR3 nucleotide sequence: TGTGCCAGCAGCTCGGGGACTTCGGCGAACACCGGGGAGCTGTTTTTT.

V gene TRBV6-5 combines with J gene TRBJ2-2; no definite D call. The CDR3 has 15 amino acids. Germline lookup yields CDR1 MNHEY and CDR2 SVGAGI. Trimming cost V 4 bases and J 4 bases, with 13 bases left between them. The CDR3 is CASSWAGAGTGELFF. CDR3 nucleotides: TGTGCCAGCAGTTGGGCAGGAGCTGGCACCGGGGAGCTGTTTTTT.

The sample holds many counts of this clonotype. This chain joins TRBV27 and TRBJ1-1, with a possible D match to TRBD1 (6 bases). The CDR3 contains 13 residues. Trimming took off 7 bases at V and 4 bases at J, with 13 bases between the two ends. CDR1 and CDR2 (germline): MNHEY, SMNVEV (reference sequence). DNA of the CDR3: TGTGCCAGCACCGGGGGGCTTGGCACTGAAGCTTTCTTT. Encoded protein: CASTGGLGTEAFF.

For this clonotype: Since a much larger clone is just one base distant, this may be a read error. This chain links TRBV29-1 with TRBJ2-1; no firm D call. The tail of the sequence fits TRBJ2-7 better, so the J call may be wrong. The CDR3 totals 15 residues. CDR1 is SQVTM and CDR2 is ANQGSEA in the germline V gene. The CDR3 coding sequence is TGCAGCGTTGGGACGGCCGATCGCTCCTACAATGAGCAGTACTTC. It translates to CSVGTADRSYNEQYF.

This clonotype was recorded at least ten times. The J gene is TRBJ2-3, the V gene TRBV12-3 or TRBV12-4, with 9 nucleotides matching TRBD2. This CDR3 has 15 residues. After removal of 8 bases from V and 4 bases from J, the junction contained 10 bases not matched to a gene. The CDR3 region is CASFLVAGVADTQYF. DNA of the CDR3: TGTGCCAGCTTTTTGGTAGCGGGAGTCGCAGATACGCAGTATTTT.

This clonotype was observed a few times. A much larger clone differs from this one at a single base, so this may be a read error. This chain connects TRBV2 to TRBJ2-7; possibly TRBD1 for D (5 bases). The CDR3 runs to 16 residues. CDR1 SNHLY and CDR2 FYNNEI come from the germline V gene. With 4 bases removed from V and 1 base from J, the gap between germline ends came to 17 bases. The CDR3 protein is CASSGRQPVVSYEQYF. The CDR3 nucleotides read TGTGCCAGCAGTGGTAGACAGCCGGTTGTGTCCTACGAGCAGTACTTC.

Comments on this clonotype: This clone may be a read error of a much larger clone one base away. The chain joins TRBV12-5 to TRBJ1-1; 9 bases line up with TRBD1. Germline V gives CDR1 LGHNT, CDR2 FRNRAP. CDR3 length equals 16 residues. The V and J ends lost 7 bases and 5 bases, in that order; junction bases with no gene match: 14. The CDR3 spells CASDAEEGQGVTEAFF. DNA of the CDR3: TGTGCTAGTGATGCTGAGGAGGGACAGGGCGTTACTGAAGCTTTCTTT.

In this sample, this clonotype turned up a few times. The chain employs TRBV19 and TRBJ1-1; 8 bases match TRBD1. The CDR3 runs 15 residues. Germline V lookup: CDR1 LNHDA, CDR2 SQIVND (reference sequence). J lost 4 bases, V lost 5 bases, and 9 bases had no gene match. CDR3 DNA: TGTGCCAGTAGTCCCGGACAGGGATTGGGCACTGAAGCTTTCTTT. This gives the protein CASSPGQGLGTEAFF. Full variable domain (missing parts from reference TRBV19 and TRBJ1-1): DGGITQSPKYLFRKEGQNVTLSCEQNLNHDAMYWYRQDPGQGLRLIYYSQIVNDFQKGDIAEGYSVSREKKESFPLTVTSAQKNPTAFYLCASSPGQGLGTEAFFGQGTRLTVV.

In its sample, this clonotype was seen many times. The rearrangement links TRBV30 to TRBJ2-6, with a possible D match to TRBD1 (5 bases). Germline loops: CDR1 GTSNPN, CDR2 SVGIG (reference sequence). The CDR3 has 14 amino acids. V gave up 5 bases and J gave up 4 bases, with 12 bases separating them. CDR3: CAWGQGAGANVLTF. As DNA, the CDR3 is TGTGCCTGGGGTCAAGGGGCCGGGGCCAACGTCCTGACTTTC.

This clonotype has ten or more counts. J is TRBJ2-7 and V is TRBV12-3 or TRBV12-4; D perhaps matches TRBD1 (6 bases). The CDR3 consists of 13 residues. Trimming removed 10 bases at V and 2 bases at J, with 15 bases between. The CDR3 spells CATGTQGPYEQYF. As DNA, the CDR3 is TGTGCCACCGGGACCCAGGGGCCCTACGAGCAGTACTTC.

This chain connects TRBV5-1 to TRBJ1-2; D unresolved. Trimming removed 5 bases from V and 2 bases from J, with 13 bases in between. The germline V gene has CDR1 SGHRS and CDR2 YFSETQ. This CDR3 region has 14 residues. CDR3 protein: CASRTSWGNYGYTF. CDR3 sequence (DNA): TGCGCCAGCAGGACCTCTTGGGGAAACTATGGCTACACCTTC.

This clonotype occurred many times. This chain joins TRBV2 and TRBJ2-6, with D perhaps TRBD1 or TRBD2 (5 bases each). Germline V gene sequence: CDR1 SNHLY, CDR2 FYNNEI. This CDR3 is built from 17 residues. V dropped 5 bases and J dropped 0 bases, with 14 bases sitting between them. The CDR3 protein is CASSWDPGGSGANVLTF. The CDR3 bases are TGTGCCAGCAGTTGGGACCCGGGCGGCTCTGGGGCCAACGTCCTGACTTTC.

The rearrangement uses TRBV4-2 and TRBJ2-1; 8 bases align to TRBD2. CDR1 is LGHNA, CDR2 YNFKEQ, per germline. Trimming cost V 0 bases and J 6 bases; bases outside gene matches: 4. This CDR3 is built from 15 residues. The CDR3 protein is CASSQDRTSGNEQFF. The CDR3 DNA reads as TGTGCCAGCAGCCAAGATCGCACTAGCGGCAATGAGCAGTTCTTC.

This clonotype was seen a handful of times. CDR3 sequence (DNA): TGTGCCAGCAGCCAAACCGGGACAGGGGATGGCACAGATACGCAGTATTTT. Its protein is CASSQTGTGDGTDTQYF. The rearrangement joins TRBV4-2 to TRBJ2-3; 10 nucleotides match TRBD1. The CDR3 length is 17 residues. CDR1 LGHNA and CDR2 YNFKEQ come from the germline V gene. With V trimmed by 2 bases and J by 1 base, 6 bases remained unmatched.

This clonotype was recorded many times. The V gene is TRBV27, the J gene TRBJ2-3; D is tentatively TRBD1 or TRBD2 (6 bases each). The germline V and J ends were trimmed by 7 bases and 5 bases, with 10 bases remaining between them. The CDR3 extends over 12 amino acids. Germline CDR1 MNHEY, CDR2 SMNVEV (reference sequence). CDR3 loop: CASTKGGDTQYF. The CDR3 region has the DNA TGTGCCAGCACCAAGGGGGGAGATACGCAGTATTTT.